This T cell receptor (beta chain) came from a study of T-cell memory formation after mild COVID-19. For the study at large: Each donor largely had its own TCR clusters.

V lost 5 bases and J lost 1; bases outside the gene matches: 7. Germline V gene lookup returns CDR1 SEHNR and CDR2 FQNEAQ (reference sequence). The CDR3 sequence is 16 residues long. As concerns this clonotype: The antigen is undetermined.

Study-wide findings and caveats: The authors did not confirm SARS-CoV-2 specificity of second-wave clones peaking day 37. Contracting clones, day 15 to 85, had balanced CD4/CD8, and later expanders favored CD4+.

TCRdb re-analysed the 5' RACE reads in MiXCR, keeping a single row per CDR3 protein. Of some 410,000 distinct CDR3 sequences listed, about 25% are singletons. The TCR was taken from an adult woman who had mild COVID-19 (a few samples of this study predate the infection). Cell type and time point are not known. The chain employs TRBV7-9 and TRBJ2-5; 10 bases line up with TRBD2. Sequencing was carried out using PBMCs or a T cell subset sorted from them (not recorded which). The CDR3 DNA is TGTGCCAGCAGCCCCTTGCCTAGCGGGAGCCAAGAGACCCAGTACTTC. Its translation is CASSPLPSGSQETQYF. Complete variable domain (other parts from reference TRBV7-9 and TRBJ2-5): DTGVSQNPRHKITKRGQNVTFRCDPISEHNRLYWYRQTLGQGPEFLTYFQNEAQLEKSRLLSDRFSAERPKGSFSTLEIQRTEQGDSAMYLCASSPLPSGSQETQYFGPGTRLLVL.